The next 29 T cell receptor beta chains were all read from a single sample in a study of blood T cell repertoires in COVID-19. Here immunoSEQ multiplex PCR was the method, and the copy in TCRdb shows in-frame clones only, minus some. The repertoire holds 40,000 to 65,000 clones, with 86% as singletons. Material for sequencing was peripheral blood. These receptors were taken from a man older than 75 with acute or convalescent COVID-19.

The CDR3 region has the DNA TGTGCCAGCAGCAAGGGACTAGCGGGGAACGGGGAGGAGCTGTTTTTT. It codes for CASSKGLAGNGEELFF. The rearrangement joins TRBV9 to TRBJ2-2, with 13 bases lining up with TRBD2. The J segment lost 10 bases and the V segment lost 4 bases, leaving 10 bases of the junction unmatched. The CDR3 sequence is 16 residues long. Germline CDR1 reads SGDLS; CDR2 reads YYNGEE.

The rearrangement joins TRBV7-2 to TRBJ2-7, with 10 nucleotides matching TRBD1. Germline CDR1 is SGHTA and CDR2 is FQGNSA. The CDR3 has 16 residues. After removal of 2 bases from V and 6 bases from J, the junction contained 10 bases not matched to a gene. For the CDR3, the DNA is TGTGCCAGCAGCTTACAACCGGGACAGGGGTTAGGCGAGCAGTACTTC. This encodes CASSLQPGQGLGEQYF.

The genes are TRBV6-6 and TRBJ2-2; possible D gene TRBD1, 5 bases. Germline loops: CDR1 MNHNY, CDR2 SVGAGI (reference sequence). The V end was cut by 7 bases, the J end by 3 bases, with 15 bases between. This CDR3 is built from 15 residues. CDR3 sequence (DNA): TGTGCCAGCATCAAGGTCCAAGGGGACACCGGGGAGCTGTTTTTT. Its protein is CASIKVQGDTGELFF.

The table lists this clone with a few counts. CDR3 nucleotides: TGTGCCAGCAGCTTGGGAATCAGGGGATATAATTCACCCCTCCACTTT. Amino acids: CASSLGIRGYNSPLHF. V usage is TRBV5-4 and J usage is TRBJ1-6, with D perhaps matching TRBD1 (6 bases). Deletions cut 0 bases from V and 4 bases from J, with 11 bases between. The CDR3 covers 16 residues. Germline V gene data show CDR1 as SGHNT and CDR2 as YYREEE (reference sequence). Combining the CDR3 with reference TRBV5-4 and TRBJ1-6 gives the whole variable domain ETGVTQSPTHLIKTRGQQVTLRCSSQSGHNTVSWYQQALGQGPQFIFQYYREEENGRGNFPPRFSGLQFPNYSSELNVNALELDDSALYLCASSLGIRGYNSPLHFGNGTRLTVT.

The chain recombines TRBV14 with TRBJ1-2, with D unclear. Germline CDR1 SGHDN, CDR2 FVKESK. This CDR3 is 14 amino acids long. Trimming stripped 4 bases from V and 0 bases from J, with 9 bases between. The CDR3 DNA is TGTGCCAGCAGCCCCTCGAGCGCTAACTATGGCTACACCTTC. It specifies CASSPSSANYGYTF.

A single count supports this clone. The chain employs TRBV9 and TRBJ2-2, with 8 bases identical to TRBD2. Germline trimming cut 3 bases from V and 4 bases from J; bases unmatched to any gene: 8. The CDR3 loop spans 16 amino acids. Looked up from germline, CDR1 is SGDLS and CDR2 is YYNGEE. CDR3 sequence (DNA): TGTGCCAGCAGCGCCCCCGGGGGGGCCGGCACCGGGGAGCTGTTTTTT. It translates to CASSAPGGAGTGELFF.

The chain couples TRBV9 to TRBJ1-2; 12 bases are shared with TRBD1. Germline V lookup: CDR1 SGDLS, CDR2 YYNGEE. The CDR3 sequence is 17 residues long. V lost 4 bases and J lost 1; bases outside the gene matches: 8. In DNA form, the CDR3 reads TGTGCCAGCAGCTCCGGGACAGGGGGCGCCGTTAACTATGGCTACACCTTC. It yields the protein CASSSGTGGAVNYGYTF.

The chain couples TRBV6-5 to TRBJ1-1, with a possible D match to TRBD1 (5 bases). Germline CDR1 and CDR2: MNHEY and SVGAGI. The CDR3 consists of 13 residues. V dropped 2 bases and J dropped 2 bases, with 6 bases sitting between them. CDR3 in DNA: TGTGCCAGCAGTTACACAGGTAACACTGAAGCTTTCTTT. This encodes CASSYTGNTEAFF.

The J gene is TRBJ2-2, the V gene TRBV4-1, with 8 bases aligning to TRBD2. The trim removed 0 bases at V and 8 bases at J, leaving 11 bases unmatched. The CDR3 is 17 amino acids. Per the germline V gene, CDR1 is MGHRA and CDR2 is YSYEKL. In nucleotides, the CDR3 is TGCGCCAGCAGCCAAGAGAGCGGGGGCCATCTTAGGGGGGAGCTGTTTTTT. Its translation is CASSQESGGHLRGELFF.

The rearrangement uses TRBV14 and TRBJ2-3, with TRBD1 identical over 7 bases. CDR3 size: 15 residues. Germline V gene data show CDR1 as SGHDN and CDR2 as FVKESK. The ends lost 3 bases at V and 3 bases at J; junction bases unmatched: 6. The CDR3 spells CASSHRQGRTDTQYF. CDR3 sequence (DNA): TGTGCCAGCAGCCACCGACAGGGTAGAACAGATACGCAGTATTTT.

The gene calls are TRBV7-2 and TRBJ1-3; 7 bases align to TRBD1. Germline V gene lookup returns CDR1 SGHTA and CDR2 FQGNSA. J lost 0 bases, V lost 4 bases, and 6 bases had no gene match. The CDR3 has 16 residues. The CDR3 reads CASSSQGPSSGNTIYF. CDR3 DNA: TGTGCCAGCAGCTCACAGGGGCCGAGCTCTGGAAACACCATATATTTT.

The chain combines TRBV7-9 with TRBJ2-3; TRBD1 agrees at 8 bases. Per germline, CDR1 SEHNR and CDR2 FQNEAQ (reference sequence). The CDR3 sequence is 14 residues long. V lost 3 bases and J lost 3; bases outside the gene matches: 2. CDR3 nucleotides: TGTGCCAGCAGCTTGACAGGGGTGACAGATACGCAGTATTTT. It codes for CASSLTGVTDTQYF. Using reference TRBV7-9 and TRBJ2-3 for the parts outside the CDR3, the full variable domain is DTGVSQNPRHKITKRGQNVTFRCDPISEHNRLYWYRQTLGQGPEFLTYFQNEAQLEKSRLLSDRFSAERPKGSFSTLEIQRTEQGDSAMYLCASSLTGVTDTQYFGPGTRLTVL.

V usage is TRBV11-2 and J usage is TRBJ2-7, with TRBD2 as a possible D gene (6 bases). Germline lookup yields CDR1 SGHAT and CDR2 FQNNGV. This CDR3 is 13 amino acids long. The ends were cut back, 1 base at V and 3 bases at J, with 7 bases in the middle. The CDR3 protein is CASSLAGDYEQYF. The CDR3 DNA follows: TGTGCCAGCAGCTTAGCGGGGGACTACGAGCAGTACTTC.

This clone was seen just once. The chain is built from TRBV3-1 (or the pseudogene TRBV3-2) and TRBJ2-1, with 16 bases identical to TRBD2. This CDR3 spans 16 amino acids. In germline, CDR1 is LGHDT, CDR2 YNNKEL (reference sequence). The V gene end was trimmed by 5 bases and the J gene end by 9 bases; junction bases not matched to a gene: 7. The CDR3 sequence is CASSSGLAGGRSEQFF. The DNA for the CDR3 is TGTGCCAGCAGCTCGGGACTAGCGGGGGGGCGGAGTGAGCAGTTCTTC.

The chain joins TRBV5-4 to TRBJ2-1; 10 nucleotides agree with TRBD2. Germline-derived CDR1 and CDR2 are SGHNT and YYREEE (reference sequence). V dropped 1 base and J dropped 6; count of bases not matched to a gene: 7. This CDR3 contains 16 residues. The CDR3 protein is CASSLPAAGGRNEQFF. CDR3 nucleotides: TGTGCCAGCAGCTTGCCCGCAGCGGGGGGGCGCAATGAGCAGTTCTTC.

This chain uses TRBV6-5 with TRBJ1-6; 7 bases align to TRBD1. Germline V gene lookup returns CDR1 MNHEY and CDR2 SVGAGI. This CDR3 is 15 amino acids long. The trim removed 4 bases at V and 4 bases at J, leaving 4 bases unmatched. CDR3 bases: TGTGCCAGCAGTTCGGTGGGACAGTATAATTCACCCCTCCACTTT. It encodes CASSSVGQYNSPLHF.

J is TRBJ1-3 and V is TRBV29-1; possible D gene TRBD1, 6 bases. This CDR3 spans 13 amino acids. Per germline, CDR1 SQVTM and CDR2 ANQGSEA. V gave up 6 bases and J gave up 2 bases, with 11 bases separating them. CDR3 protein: CSVTRGAGNTIYF. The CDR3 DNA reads TGCAGCGTGACCAGGGGAGCTGGAAACACCATATATTTT.

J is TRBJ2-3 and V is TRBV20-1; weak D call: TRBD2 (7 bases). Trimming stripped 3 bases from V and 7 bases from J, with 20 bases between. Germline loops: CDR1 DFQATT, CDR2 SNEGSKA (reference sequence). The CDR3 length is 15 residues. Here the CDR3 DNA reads TGCAGTGCTAGTTCCACTGGGGGGGGGCAACATACGCAGTATTTT. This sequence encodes CSASSTGGGQHTQYF.

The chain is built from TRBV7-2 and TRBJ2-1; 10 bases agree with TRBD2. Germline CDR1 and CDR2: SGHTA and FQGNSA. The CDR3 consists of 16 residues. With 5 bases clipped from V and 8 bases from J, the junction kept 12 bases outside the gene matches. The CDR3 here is CASSPGGAGGLYEQFF. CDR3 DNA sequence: TGTGCCAGCAGCCCGGGTGGAGCGGGGGGGCTCTATGAGCAGTTCTTC. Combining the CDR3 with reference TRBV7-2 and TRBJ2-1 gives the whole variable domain GAGVSQSPSNKVTEKGKDVELRCDPISGHTALYWYRQSLGQGLEFLIYFQGNSAPDKSGLPSDRFSAERTGGSVSTLTIQRTQQEDSAVYLCASSPGGAGGLYEQFFGPGTRLTVL.

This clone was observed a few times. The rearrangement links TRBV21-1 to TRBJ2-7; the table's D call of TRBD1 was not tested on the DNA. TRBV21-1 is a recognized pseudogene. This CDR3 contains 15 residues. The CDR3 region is CASSSPGQPEDEQYF. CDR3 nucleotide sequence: TGTGCCAGCAGCTCGCCGGGACAGCCTGAAGACGAGCAGTACTTC.

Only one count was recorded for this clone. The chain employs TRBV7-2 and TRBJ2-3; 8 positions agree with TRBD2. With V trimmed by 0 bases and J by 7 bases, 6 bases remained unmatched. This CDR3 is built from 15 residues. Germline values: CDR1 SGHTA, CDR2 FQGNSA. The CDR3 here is CASSLARGGKNTQYF. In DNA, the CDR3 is TGTGCCAGCAGCTTAGCGCGCGGGGGGAAAAATACGCAGTATTTT.

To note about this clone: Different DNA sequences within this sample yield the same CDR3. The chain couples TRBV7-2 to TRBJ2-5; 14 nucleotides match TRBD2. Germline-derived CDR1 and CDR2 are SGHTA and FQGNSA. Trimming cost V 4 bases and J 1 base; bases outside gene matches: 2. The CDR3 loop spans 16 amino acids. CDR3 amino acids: CASSSGLAGGQETQYF. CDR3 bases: TGTGCCAGCAGCTCCGGACTAGCGGGGGGCCAAGAGACCCAGTACTTC.

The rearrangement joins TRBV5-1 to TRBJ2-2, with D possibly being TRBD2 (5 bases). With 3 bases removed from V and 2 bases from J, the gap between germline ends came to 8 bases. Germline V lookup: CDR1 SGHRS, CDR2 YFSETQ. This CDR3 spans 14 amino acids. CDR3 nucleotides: TGCGCCAGCAGCTCCGGGATTAACACCGGGGAGCTGTTTTTT. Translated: CASSSGINTGELFF.

Written as DNA, the CDR3 is TGTGCCAGCAGCTCCCAAGGGGGACTAGCGGGGGGGCTGAGCTACAATGAGCAGTTCTTC. Translating it yields CASSSQGGLAGGLSYNEQFF. This chain links TRBV5-8 with TRBJ2-1, with 16 bases fitting TRBD2. Looked up from germline, CDR1 is SGHTS and CDR2 is YDEGEE. J lost 3 bases, V lost 3 bases, and 12 bases had no gene match. This CDR3 spans 20 amino acids.

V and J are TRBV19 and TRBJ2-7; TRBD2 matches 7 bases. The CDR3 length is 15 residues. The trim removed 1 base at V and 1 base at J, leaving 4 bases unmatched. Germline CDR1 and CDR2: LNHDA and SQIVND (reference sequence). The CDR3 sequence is CASSIGGGPSYEQYF. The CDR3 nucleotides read TGTGCCAGTAGTATAGGGGGGGGACCGTCCTACGAGCAGTACTTC.

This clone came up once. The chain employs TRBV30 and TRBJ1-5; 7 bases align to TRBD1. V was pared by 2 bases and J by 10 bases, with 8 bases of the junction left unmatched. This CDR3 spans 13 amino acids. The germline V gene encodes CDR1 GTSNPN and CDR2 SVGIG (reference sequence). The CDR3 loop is CAWSIRGESPQHF. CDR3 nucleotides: TGTGCCTGGAGTATCAGGGGGGAATCTCCCCAGCATTTT.

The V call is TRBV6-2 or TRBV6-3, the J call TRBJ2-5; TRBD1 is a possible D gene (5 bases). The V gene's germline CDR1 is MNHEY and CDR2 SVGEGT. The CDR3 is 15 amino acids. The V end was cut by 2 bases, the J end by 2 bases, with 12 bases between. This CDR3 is CASSYHARVQETQYF. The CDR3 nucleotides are TGTGCCAGCAGTTACCACGCCAGGGTGCAAGAGACCCAGTACTTC.

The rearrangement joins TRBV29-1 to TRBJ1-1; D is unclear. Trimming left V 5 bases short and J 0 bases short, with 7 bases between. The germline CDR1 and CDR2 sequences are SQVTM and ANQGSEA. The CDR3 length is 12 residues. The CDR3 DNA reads TGCAGCGTTCCCCACTTGAACACTGAAGCTTTCTTT. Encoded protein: CSVPHLNTEAFF.

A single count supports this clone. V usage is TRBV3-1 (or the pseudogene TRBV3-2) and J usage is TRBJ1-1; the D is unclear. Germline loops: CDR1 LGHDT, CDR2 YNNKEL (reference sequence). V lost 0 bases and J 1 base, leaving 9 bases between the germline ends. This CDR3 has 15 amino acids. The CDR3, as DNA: TGTGCCAGCAGCCAAGATAGACACCAGAACACTGAAGCTTTCTTT. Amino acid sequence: CASSQDRHQNTEAFF.